This T cell receptor beta chain was recorded in a study of blood T cell repertoires in COVID-19. Germline V gene sequence: CDR1 SGHRS, CDR2 YFSETQ. V was clipped by 3 bases and J by 6 bases, with 11 bases between them. There are 13 residues in the CDR3. Authors' data handling: Estimation of nucleated cell counts relied on the amplification of reference gene primers. TCRdb's table, derived via immunoSEQ multiplex PCR, lists solely in-frame clones and lacks some. That table is the source of V, J and clone size, and D and trimming were worked out from the DNA. This table has roughly 250,000 clones, 87% appearing once. This clone is a singleton in its sample. The study drew participants aged roughly 18 to 89 years from approximately 25 US areas. Participants had their cohort set by participant-reported clinical history.

The V and J genes are TRBV5-1 and TRBJ2-3, with D possibly being TRBD2 (6 bases). Sequencing was performed on PBMCs or T cells enriched from blood (not recorded which). The TCR was taken from a woman in her thirties with acute COVID-19. CDR3 nucleotides: TGCGCCAGCAGCTCCGGGACTGCCGATACGCAGTATTTT. This sequence encodes CASSSGTADTQYF.